This T cell receptor beta chain was identified in a study of CD8 T cells in ankylosing spondylitis (TCRdb year 2017). In the study overall: The study set out to find disease-linked TCR variants by profiling T cell receptor beta repertoires in ankylosing spondylitis patients and healthy donors. The whole study cohort included about a hundred healthy donors and 25 ankylosing spondylitis patients. Peripheral blood was sampled, and synovial fluid was also collected from ankylosing spondylitis patients. The investigation overall reported the following: The disease-linked clones were reported as significantly enriched in matched synovial fluid samples from ankylosing spondylitis patients. Some of the motif variants had been reported before in the synovial fluid and blood of reactive arthritis patients, a finding that suggests common disease-initiation mechanisms. Blood from ankylosing spondylitis patients appeared to be characterized by a TCR beta motif made up of seven or eight highly homologous amino acid variants. In peripheral blood, the disease-linked clones were found at relatively low frequencies and had a CD8+ phenotype.

Trimming leaves V shorter by 5 bases and J shorter by 2 bases, with the junction holding 9 bases beyond the gene matches. From the cysteine up to the phenylalanine, the CDR3 has a length of 15 residues. Kept here is only the CDR3 DNA, which spans 45 bases and is read in frame from base 1. Via the germline V gene, CDR1 is SGHVS and CDR2 FQNEAQ. The sequencer was an Illumina HiSeq 2500. Quantitative 5'-RACE with molecular barcodes was used to prepare TCR beta libraries. In the original analysis: To identify disease-linked TCR variants, a new computational method was used, one built on a probabilistic model of VDJ rearrangement. Clones were called with MiXCR by TCRdb after fastp trimmed the public reads at Q25, and only in-frame beta chains were retained. Entries that share a CDR3 protein sequence are merged under the most common genes and DNA. These V and J calls originate from TCRdb's pipeline instead of the authors' own analysis. Here the sample has around 30,000 distinct CDR3 sequences; roughly 7.9% occur a single time. The top ten hold more than 9% of the sample.

This clonotype was detected only a few times. Its antigen is currently not known. No per-base quality is available; no much larger clone lies one base away. The sequence is built from TRBV7-8 and TRBJ2-7; TRBD1 agrees with 7 junctional bases. The sequenced sample was blood, either unsorted or a sorted T cell fraction (not recorded which). This TCR was sampled from a male donor with ankylosing spondylitis or in good health (not recorded which). The CDR3 reads as follows: CASSPTSGQTYEQYF. The base sequence is TGTGCCAGCAGCCCCACCTCGGGACAGACCTACGAGCAGTACTTC.